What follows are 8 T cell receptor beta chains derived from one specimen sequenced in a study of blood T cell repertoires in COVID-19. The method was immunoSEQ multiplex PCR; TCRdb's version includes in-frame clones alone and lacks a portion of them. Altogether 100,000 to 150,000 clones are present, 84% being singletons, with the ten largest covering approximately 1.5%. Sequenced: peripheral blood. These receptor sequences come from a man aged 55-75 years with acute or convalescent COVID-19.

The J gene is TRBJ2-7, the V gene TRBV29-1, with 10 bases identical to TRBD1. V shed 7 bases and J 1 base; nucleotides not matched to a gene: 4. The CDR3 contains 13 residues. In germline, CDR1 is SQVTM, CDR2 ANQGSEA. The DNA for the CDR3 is TGCAGCGCGGGACAGGGGCTTTCCTACGAGCAGTACTTC. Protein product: CSAGQGLSYEQYF.

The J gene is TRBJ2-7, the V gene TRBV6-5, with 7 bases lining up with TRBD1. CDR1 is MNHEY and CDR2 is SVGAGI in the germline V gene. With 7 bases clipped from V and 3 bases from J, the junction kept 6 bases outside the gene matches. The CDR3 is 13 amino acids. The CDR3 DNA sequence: TGTGCCAGCACCCGGACAGGCCACTACGAGCAGTACTTC. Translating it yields CASTRTGHYEQYF.

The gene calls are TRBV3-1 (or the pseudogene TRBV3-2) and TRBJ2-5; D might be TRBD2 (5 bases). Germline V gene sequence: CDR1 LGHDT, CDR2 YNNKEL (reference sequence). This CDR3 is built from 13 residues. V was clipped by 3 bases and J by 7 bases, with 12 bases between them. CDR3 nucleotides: TGTGCCAGCAGCCAGGTCGATGGAGGGACCCAGTACTTC. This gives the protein CASSQVDGGTQYF.

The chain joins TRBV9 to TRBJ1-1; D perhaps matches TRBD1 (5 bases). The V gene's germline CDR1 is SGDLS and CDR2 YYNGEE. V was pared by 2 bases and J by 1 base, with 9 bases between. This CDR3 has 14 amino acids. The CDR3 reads CASSVRDRNTEAFF. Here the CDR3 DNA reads TGTGCCAGCAGCGTTCGTGACAGGAACACTGAAGCTTTCTTT.

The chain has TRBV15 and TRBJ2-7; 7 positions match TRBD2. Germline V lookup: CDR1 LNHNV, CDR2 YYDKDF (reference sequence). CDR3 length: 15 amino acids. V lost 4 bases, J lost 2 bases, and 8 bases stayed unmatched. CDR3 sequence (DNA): TGTGCCACCAGCAACGGGAGGCAGATAGCCTACGAGCAGTACTTC. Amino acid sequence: CATSNGRQIAYEQYF. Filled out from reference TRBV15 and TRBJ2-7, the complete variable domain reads DAMVIQNPRYQVTQFGKPVTLSCSQTLNHNVMYWYQQKSSQAPKLLFHYYDKDFNNEADTPDNFQSRRPNTSFCFLDIRSPGLGDTAMYLCATSNGRQIAYEQYFGPGTRLTVT.

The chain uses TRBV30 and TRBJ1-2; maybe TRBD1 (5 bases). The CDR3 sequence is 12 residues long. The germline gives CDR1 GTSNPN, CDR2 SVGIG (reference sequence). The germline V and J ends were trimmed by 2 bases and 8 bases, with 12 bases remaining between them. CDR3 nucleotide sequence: TGTGCCTGGAGTTTCCAGGGTCAAGGCTACACCTTC. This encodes CAWSFQGQGYTF. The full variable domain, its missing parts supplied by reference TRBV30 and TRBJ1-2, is SQTIHQWPATLVQPVGSPLSLECTVEGTSNPNLYWYRQAAGRGLQLLFYSVGIGQISSEVPQNLSASRPQDRQFILSSKKLLLSDSGFYLCAWSFQGQGYTFGSGTRLTVV.

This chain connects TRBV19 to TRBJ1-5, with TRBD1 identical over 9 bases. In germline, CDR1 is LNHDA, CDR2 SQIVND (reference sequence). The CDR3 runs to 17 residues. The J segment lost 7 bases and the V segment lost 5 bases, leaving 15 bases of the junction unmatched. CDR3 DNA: TGTGCCAGTAGTGTCTCCGGGACAGGGAATTCGTGGCAGCCCCAGCATTTT. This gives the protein CASSVSGTGNSWQPQHF.

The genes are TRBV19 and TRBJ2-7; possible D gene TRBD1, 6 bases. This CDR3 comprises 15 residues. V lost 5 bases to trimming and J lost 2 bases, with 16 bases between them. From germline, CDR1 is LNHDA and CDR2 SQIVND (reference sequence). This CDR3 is CASSPRTVIPYEQYF. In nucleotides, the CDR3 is TGTGCCAGTAGTCCCCGGACAGTAATTCCCTACGAGCAGTACTTC.